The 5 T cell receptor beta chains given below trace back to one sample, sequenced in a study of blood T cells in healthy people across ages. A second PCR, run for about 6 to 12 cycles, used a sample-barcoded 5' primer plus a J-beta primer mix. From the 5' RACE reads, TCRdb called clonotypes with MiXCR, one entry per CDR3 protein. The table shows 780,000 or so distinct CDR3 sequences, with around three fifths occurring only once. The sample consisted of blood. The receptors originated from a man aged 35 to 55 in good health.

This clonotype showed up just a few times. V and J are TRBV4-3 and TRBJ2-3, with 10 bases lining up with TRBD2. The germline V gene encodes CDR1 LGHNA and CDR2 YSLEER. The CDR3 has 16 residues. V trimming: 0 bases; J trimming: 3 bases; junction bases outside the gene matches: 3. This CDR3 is CASSQDTSGKTDTQYF. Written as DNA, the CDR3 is TGCGCCAGCAGCCAAGATACTAGCGGGAAGACAGATACGCAGTATTTT.

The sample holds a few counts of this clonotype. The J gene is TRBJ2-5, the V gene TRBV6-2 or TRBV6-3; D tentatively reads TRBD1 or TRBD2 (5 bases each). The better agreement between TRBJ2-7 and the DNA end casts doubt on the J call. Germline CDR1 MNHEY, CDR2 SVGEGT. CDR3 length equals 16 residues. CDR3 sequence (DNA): TGTGCCAGCAAACTTACAATGGGCAGGGACCACTACGAGCAGTACTTC. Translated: CASKLTMGRDHYEQYF.

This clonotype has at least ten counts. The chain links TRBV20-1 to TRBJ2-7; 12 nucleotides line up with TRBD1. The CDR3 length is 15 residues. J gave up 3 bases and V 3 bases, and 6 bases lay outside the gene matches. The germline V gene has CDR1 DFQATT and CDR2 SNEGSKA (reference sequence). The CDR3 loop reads CSARGDRGQGYEQYF. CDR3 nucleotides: TGCAGTGCTAGGGGGGACAGGGGGCAGGGCTACGAGCAGTACTTC.

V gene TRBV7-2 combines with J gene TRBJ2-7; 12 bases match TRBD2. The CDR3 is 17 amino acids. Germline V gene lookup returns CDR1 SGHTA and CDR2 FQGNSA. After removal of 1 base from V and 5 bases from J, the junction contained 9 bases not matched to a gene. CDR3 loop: CASSLVVLAGGRNEQYF. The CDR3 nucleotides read TGTGCCAGCAGCTTAGTCGTCCTAGCGGGAGGGAGGAACGAGCAGTACTTC.

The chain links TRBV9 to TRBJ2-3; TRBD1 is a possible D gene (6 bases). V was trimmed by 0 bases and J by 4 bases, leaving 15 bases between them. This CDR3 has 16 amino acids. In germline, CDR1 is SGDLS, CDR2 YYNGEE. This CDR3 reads CASSVGGTPAADTQYF. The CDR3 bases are TGTGCCAGCAGCGTAGGGGGGACACCTGCCGCAGATACGCAGTATTTT. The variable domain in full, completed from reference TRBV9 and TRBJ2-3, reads DSGVTQTPKHLITATGQRVTLRCSPRSGDLSVYWYQQSLDQGLQFLIQYYNGEERAKGNILERFSAQQFPDLHSELNLSSLELGDSALYFCASSVGGTPAADTQYFGPGTRLTVL.